The present entry profiles one TCR beta chain with its context. This clone's antigen is unknown. It has no much larger one-base neighbor in the sample; base qualities were not kept. The sample comes from a study of T cell responses to AZD1222 COVID-19 vaccine (dated by TCRdb to the early 2020s). Background for the entire study: AZD1222 recipients with second doses at about 4 weeks or about 12 weeks were pooled, because spike-specific TCR depth and breadth did not differ between schedules. A total of 240 or so trial participants underwent TCR sequencing, of whom approximately 200 had received two doses of AZD1222 and about 25 had received two doses of the MenACWY control vaccine. Trial participants were enrolled by age into subgroups of 18-55, 56-69 and 70-plus years, and roughly 160, 29 and 62 TCR-sequenced participants, respectively, were included in these subgroups. Study-wide findings and limitations: Reportedly, almost half of the unique spike-specific TCRs recognized epitopes lying outside the regions that are mutated in the B.1.351 and B.1.1.7 variants. Most participants were white British and females outnumbered males, and the authors suggested that clonal diversity may have been underestimated. No day 14 peak-response samples were available, so repertoires were characterized only after the peak T cell response. The vaccine-associated CD4 TCRs covered the entire spike protein, and the dominant responses fell in regions 160-218 and 743-854. Spike-specific TCR breadth and depth rose significantly after two AZD1222 doses compared with day 0 and with MenACWY recipients. Only a handful of AZD1222 recipients were SARS-CoV-2 seropositive at baseline, limiting conclusions about previously exposed vaccinees. The 56-69-year group was small, and its depth increase did not reach significance, likely because of low power.

The CDR3 runs 12 residues from the cysteine to the phenylalanine. The DNA shown is the 36-base CDR3, in frame from base 1. A distance of 6 bases separates the germline ends of V and J, which lose 0 bases and 7 bases respectively. CDR1 and CDR2 are read off the germline V gene (reference sequence) as LGHDT and YNNKEL. The time point label for this specimen denotes: baseline before first vaccination. Samples from vaccinated people were obtained from the UK trials COV001 and COV002, which included a single-blind randomized controlled phase 2/3 trial of AZD1222 (ChAdOx1 nCoV-19) in healthy adults. For TCRbeta chain sequencing, PBMC samples were collected from trial participants at day 0 and at day 28 after the second dose. The CDR3 regions of human TCRbeta chains were analyzed by immunosequencing. Processing in the source paper ran as follows. TCRs in the repertoires were compared against a reference library of SARS-CoV-2-specific TCRs that had been generated with the MIRA antigen-specificity platform. Breadth was defined as the fraction of unique TCRs that were SARS-CoV-2-associated. Depth was defined as the fraction of total T cells that were SARS-CoV-2-associated. Using the MIRA data, every spike-specific TCR was mapped to the spike region that the TCR reacted to and assigned to either a CD4 or a CD8 class. Log10-transformed breadth and depth values were compared by one-way ANOVA with Sidak's multiple comparisons tests. This immuneACCESS table, as held by TCRdb, lists in-frame sequences with V and J called but not all clones. Of the missing ones, under half trace to an unresolved V gene in checked studies; the others have no known cause. V and J calls and clone size come straight from that table; D and trimming were deduced from the DNA. The sample table shows about 170,000 clones, and approximately 93% are seen once. About 3.9% of the sample rests with the top ten.

The chain is made from TRBV3-1 (or the pseudogene TRBV3-2) and TRBJ2-5; the D gene cannot be resolved reliably. The TCR was taken from an adult in good health. The specimen was peripheral blood, collected on day 0 of AZD1222 vaccination. The DNA sequence is given as TGTGCCAGCAGCCAAGATCCCATGACCCAGTACTTC. Its translation reads: CASSQDPMTQYF.